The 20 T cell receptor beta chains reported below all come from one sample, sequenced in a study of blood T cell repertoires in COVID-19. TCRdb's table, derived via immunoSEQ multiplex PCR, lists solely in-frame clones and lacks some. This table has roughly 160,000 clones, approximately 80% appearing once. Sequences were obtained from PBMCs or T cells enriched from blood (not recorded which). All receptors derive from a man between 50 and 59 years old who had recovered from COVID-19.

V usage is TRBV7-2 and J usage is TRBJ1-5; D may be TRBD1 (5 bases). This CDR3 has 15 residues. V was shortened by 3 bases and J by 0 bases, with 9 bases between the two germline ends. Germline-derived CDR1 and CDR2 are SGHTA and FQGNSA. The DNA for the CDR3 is TGTGCCAGCAGCTTTGTGACAGATAGCAATCAGCCCCAGCATTTT. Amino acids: CASSFVTDSNQPQHF.

The CDR3 here is CASSYRGTGGIRAFF. CDR3 bases: TGTGCCAGCAGTTATCGAGGGACAGGGGGCATCAGGGCTTTCTTT. V usage is TRBV6-5 and J usage is TRBJ1-1; 12 bases fit TRBD1. Germline V CDR1 and CDR2: MNHEY, SVGAGI. CDR3 length: 15 amino acids. With 3 bases clipped from V and 11 bases from J, the junction kept 10 bases outside the gene matches.

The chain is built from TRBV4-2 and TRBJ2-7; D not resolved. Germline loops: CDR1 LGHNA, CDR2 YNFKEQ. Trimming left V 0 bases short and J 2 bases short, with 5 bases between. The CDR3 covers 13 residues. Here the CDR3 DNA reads TGTGCCAGCAGCCAAGATCTTCCCTACGAGCAGTACTTC. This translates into CASSQDLPYEQYF.

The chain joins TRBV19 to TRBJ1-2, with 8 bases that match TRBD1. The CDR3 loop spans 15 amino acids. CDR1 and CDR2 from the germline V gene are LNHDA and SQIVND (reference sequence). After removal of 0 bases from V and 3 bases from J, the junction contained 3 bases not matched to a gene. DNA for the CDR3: TGTGCCAGTAGTATAGAGGGCAGGGGGCACTATGGCTACACCTTC. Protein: CASSIEGRGHYGYTF.

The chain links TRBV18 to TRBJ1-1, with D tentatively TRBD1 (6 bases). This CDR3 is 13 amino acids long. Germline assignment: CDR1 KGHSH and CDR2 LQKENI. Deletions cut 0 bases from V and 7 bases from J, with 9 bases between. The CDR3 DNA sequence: TGTGCCAGCTCACCACCGGACAGAAGTGAAGCTTTCTTT. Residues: CASSPPDRSEAFF.

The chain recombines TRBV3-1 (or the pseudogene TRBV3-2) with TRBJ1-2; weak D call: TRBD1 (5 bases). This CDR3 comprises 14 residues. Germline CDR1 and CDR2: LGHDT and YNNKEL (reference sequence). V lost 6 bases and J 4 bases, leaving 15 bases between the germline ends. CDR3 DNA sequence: TGTGCCAGCAGTCCCCCGGGGGTGGTCTATGGCTACACCTTC. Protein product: CASSPPGVVYGYTF.

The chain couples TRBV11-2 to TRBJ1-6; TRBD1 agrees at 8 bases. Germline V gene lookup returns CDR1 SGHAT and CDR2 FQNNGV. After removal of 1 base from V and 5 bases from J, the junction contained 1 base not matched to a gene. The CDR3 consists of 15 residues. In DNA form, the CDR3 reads TGTGCCAGCAGCTTAGCAGGGGGCAATAATTCACCCCTCCACTTT. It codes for CASSLAGGNNSPLHF.

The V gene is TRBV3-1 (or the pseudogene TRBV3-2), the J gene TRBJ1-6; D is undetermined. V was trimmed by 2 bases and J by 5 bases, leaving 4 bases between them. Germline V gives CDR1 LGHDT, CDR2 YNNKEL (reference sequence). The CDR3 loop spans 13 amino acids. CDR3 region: CASSQRDNSPLHF. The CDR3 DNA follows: TGTGCCAGCAGCCAACGGGATAATTCACCCCTCCACTTT.

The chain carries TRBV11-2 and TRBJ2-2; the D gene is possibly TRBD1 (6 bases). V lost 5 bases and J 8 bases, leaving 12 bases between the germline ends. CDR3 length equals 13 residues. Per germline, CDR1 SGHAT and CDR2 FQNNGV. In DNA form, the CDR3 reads TGTGCCAGCAGCCCTACAGGGTGGGGGGAGCTGTTTTTT. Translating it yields CASSPTGWGELFF.

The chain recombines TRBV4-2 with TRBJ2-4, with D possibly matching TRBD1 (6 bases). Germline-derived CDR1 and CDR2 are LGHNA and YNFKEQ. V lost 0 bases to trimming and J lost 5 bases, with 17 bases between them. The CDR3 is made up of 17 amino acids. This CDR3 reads CASSQDEAGWGQNIQYF. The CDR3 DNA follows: TGTGCCAGCAGCCAAGATGAGGCAGGGTGGGGGCAAAACATTCAGTACTTC.

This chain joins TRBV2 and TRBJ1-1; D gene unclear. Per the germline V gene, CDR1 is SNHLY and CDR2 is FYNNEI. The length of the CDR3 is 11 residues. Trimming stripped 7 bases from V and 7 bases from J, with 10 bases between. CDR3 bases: TGTGCCAGCAAAGTCGAGATTGAAGCTTTCTTT. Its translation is CASKVEIEAFF.

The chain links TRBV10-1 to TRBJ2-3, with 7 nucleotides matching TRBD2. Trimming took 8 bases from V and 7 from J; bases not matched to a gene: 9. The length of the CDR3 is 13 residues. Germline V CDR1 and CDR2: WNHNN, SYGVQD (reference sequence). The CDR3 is CASPVGGGNTQYF. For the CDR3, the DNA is TGCGCCAGCCCCGTCGGCGGGGGAAATACGCAGTATTTT.

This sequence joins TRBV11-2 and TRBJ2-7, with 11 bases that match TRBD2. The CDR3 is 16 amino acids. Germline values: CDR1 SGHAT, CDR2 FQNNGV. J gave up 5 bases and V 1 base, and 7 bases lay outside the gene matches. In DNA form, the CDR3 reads TGTGCCAGCAGCTTAGGTGTTAGCGGGGGGGGAAACGAGCAGTACTTC. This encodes CASSLGVSGGGNEQYF.

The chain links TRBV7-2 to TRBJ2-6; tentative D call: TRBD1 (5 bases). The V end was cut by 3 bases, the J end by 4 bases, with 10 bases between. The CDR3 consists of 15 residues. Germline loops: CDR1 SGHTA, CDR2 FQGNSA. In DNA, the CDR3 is TGTGCCAGCAGCTTGGACATTGCCGGGGCCAACGTCCTGACTTTC. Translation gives CASSLDIAGANVLTF.

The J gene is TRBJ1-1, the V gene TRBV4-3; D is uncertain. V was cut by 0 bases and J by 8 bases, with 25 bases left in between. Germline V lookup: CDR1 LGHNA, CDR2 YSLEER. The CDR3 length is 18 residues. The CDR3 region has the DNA TGCGCCAGCAGCCAAGATCTGTTCGCGGGGAAAACCGGGAGAGAAGCTTTCTTT. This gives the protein CASSQDLFAGKTGREAFF.

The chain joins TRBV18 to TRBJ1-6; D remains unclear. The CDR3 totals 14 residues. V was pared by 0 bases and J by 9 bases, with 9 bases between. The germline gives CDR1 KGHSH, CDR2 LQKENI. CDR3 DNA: TGTGCCAGCTCACCACCTTCCCCCTTTTCACCCCTCCACTTT. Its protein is CASSPPSPFSPLHF.

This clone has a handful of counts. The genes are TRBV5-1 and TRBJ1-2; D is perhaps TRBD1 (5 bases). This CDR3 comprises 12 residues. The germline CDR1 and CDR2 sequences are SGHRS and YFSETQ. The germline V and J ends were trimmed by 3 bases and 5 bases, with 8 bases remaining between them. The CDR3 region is CASSYGQYGYTF. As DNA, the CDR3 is TGCGCCAGCAGCTACGGACAATATGGCTACACCTTC.

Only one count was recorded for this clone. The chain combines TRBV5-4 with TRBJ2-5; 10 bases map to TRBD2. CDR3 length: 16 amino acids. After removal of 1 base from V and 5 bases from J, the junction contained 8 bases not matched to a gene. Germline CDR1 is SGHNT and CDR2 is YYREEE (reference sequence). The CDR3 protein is CASSLRAGGARETQYF. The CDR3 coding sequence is TGTGCCAGCAGCTTGCGAGCGGGGGGGGCCCGGGAGACCCAGTACTTC.

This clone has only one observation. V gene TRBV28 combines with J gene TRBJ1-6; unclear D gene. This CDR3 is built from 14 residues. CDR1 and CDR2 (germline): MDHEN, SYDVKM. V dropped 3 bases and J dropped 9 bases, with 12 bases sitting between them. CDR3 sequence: CASSFSGFTSPLHF. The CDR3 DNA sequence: TGTGCCAGCAGTTTTTCGGGGTTCACTTCACCCCTCCACTTT.

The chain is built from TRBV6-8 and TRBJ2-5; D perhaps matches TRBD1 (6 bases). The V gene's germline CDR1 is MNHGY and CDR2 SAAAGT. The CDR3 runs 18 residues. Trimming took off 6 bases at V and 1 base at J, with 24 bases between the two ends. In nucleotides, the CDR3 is TGTGCCAGCAGCCATAACTACAATTCGACAGGACCCCAAGAGACCCAGTACTTC. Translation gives CASSHNYNSTGPQETQYF.